This TCR beta chain originates from a study of blood T cell repertoires in COVID-19. Study summary: Acute and convalescent COVID-19 samples came from the United States, Italy and Spain.

Germline values: CDR1 MDHEN, CDR2 SYDVKM. The CDR3 consists of 16 residues. Losses at the gene ends were 6 bases for V and 4 bases for J; bases not matched to a gene: 5. Original methodology: Reference gene primer amplification in the assay estimated nucleated cell counts. Method: immunoSEQ multiplex PCR; TCRdb's copy keeps in-frame clones and lacks some. V and J calls and clone size are copied from that table; D and trimming were computed from the DNA. This table holds nearly 400,000 clones, 89% found once. This chain uses TRBV28 with TRBJ2-1; 14 bases map to TRBD2. The clonotype comes from a woman aged 25 to 39 who had recovered from COVID-19. Sequencing was carried out using PBMCs or T cells enriched from blood (not recorded which). In nucleotides, the CDR3 is TGTGCCAGCAGCCCAGGGACTAGCGGGGGATACAATGAGCAGTTCTTC. Its translation is CASSPGTSGGYNEQFF.